Listed below are T cell receptor beta chains from one sample, sequenced in a study of shared clonotypes between healthy human individuals. Sequencing used immunoSEQ multiplex PCR; TCRdb keeps in-frame clones, though not all of them. Of around 1.1 million clones listed, around 77% are singletons. The sequenced sample was memory CD4+ T cells from PBMCs. The receptors stem from a man between 18 and 35 years old in good health. Some clones in this sample may be carry-over from other donors' samples. Both conserved end residues are part of each CDR3.

j_call | v_call | cdr3_aa
TRBJ2-1 | TRBV6-5 | CASSYRLAGYNEQFF
TRBJ1-2 | TRBV11-2 | CASSLGPGGYGYTF
TRBJ2-1 | TRBV10-3 | CAIKGGSQGYNEQFF
TRBJ2-5 | TRBV5-1 | CASSRASGLAGGETQYF
TRBJ2-7 | TRBV30 | CAWSPGTGGMDEQYF
TRBJ1-5 | TRBV11-2 | CASSKDQDQPQHF
TRBJ2-5 | TRBV19 | CASSILGRGRETQYF
TRBJ2-5 | TRBV4-3 | CASSRSGTNQETQYF
TRBJ1-1 | TRBV7-3 | CASSFGGTNTEAFF
TRBJ1-2 | TRBV30 | CAWKPRVLQDRLYGYTF
TRBJ1-1 | TRBV19 | CASSTSRGTEAFF
TRBJ2-1 | TRBV11-2 | CASSRLRISYNEQFF
TRBJ2-1 | TRBV19 | CASSSGRPYNEQFF